This paragraph covers one TCR beta chain sequence. The sample belongs to a study of blood T cell repertoires in COVID-19. About the study: COVID-19 samples from acute and convalescent phases originated in the United States, Italy and Spain. The cDNA or gDNA used as material had been derived from T cells, B-cell-depleted T cells, or PBMCs.

Assay used: immunoSEQ multiplex PCR; TCRdb lists only in-frame clones, some missing. The sample lists around 360,000 clones; about 90% were seen once. Across under 25 US areas, participants ranged in age from 18 to 89 years. Donors in Cohort 3 counted as recovered after two negative PCRs, clearance, or symptom resolution. The receptor was derived from a woman aged 25 to 45 who had recovered from COVID-19. The sample comprised PBMCs or T cells enriched from blood (not recorded which).

The CDR3 spells CASSLILAGLPYEQYF. CDR3 bases: TGTGCCAGCAGTTTAATCTTAGCGGGGCTTCCCTACGAGCAGTACTTC. J is TRBJ2-7 and V is TRBV27; TRBD2 matches at 8 bases. Per the germline V gene, CDR1 is MNHEY and CDR2 is SMNVEV (reference sequence). Trimming at V came to 2 bases and at J to 2 bases, leaving 8 bases not matched to a gene. The CDR3 sequence is 16 residues long.